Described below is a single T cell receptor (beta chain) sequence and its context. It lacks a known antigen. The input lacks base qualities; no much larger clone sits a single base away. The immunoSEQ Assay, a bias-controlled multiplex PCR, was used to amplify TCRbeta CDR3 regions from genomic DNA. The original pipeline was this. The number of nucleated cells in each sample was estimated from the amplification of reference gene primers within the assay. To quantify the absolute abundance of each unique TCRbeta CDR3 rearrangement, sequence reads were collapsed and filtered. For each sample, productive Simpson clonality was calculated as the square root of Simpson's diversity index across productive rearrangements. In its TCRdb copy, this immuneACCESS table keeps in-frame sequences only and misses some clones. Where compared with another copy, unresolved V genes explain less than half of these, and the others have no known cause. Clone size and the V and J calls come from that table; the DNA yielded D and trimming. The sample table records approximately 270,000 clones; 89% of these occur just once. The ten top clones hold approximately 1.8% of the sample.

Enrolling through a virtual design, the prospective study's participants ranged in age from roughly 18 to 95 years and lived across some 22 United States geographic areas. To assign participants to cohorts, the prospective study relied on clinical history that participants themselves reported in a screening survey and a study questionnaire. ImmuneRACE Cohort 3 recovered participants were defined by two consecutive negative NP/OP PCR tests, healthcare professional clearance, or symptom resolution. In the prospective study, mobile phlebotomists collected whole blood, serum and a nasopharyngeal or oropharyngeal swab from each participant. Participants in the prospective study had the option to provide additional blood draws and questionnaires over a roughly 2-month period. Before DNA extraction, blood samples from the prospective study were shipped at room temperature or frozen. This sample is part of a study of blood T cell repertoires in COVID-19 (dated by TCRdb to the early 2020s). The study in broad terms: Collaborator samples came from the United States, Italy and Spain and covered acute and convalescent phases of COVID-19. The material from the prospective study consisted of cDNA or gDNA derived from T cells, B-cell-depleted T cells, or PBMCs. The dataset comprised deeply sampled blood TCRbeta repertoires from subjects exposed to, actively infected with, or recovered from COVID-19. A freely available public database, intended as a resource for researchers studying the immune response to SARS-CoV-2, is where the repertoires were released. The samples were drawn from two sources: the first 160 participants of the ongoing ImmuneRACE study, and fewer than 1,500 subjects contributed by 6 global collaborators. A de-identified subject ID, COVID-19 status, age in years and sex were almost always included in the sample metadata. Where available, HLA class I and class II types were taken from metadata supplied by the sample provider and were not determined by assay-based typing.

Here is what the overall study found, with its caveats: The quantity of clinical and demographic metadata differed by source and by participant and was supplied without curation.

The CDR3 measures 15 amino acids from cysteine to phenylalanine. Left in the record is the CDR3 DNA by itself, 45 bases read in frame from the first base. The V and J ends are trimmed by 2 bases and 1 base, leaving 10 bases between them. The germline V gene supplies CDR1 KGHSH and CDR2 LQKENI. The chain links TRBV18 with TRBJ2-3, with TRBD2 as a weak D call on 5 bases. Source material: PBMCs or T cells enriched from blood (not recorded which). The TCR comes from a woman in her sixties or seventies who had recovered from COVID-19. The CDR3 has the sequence CASSPTTTRTDTQYF. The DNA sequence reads TGTGCCAGCTCACCAACGACTACCCGCACAGATACGCAGTATTTT.